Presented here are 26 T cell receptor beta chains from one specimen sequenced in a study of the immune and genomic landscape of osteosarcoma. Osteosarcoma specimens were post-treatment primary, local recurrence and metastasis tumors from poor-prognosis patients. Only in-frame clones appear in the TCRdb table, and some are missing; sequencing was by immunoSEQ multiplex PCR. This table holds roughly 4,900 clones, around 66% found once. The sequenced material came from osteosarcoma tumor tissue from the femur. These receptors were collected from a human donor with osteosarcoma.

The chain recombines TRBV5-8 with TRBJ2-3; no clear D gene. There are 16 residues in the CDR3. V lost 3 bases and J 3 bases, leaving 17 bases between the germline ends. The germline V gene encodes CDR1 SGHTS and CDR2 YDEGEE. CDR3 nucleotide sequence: TGTGCCAGCAGCTGGTCGACAAATATGGGGACAGATACGCAGTATTTT. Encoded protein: CASSWSTNMGTDTQYF.

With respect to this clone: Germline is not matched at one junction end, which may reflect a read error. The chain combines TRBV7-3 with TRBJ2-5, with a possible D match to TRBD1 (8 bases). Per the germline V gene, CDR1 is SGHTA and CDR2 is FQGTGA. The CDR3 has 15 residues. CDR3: CASSQQGGGQEAQYF. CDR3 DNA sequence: TGTGCCAGCAGCCAACAGGGGGGAGGGCAAGAGGCCCAGTACTTC.

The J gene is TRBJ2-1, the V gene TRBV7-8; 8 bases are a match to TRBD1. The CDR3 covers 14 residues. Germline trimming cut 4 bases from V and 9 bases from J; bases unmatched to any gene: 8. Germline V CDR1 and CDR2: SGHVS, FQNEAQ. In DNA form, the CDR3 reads TGTGCCAGCAGCTCTTCGATCAGGGGGCCTGAGCAGTTCTTC. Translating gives CASSSSIRGPEQFF.

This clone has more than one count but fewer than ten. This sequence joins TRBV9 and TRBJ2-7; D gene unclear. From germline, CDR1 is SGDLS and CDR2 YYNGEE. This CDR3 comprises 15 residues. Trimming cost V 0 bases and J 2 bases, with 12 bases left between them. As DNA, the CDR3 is TGTGCCAGCAGCGTAGCCCCCATGGGTACCTACGAGCAGTACTTC. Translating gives CASSVAPMGTYEQYF.

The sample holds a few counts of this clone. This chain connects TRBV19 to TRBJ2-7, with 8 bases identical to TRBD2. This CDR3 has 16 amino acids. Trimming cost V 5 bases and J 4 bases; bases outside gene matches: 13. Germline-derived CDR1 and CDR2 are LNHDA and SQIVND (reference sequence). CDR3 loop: CASSPGSGEVLYEQYF. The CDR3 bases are TGTGCCAGTAGTCCGGGTAGCGGGGAGGTCCTATACGAGCAGTACTTC.

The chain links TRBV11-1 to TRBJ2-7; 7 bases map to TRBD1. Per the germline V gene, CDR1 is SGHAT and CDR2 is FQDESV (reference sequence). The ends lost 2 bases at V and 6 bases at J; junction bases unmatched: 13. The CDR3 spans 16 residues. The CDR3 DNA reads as TGTGCCAGCAGCTTAATAGGGGGCAGCACCGTTCTCGAGCAGTACTTC. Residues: CASSLIGGSTVLEQYF.

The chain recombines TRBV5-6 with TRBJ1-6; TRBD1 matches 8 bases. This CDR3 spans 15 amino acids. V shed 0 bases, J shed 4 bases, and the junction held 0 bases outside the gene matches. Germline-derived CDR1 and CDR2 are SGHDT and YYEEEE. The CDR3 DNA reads TGTGCCAGCAGCTTGGGACAGGGGTATAATTCACCCCTCCACTTT. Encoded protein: CASSLGQGYNSPLHF.

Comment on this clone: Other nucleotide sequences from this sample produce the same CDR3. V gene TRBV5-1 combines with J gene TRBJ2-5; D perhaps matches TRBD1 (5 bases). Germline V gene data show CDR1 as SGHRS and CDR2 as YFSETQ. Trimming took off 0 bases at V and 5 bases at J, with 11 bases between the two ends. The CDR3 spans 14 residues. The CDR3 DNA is TGCGCCAGCAGCTTGGTAGGGCCAGGGGAGACCCAGTACTTC. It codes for CASSLVGPGETQYF.

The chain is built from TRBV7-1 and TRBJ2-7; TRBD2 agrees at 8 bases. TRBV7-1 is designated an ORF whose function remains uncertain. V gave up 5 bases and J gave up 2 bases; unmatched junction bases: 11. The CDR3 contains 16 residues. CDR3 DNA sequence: TGTGCCAGCAGCCTCGGACTAGCCGGCACAGCCTACGAGCAGTACTTC. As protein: CASSLGLAGTAYEQYF.

CDR3 in DNA: TGTGCCAGCAGCGTAGGTGAGCGGGAGTGGGGTGAGCAGTTCTTC. Protein: CASSVGEREWGEQFF. This sequence joins TRBV9 and TRBJ2-1; TRBD2 agrees at 8 bases. The germline V gene encodes CDR1 SGDLS and CDR2 YYNGEE. With V trimmed by 0 bases and J by 9 bases, 8 bases remained unmatched. CDR3 length: 15 amino acids.

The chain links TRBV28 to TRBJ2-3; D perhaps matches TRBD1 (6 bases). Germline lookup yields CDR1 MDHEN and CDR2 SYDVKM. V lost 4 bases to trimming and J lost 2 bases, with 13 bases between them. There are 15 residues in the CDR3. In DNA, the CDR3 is TGTGCCAGCAGTTCCCCGGGACAACCCACAGATACGCAGTATTTT. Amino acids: CASSSPGQPTDTQYF.

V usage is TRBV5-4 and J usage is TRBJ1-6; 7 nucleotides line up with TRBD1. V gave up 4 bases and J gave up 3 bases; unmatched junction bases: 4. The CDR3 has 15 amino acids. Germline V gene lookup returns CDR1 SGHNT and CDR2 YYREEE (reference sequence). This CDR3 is CASSPGDSYNSPLHF. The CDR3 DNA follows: TGTGCCAGCAGCCCCGGGGACAGCTATAATTCACCCCTCCACTTT.

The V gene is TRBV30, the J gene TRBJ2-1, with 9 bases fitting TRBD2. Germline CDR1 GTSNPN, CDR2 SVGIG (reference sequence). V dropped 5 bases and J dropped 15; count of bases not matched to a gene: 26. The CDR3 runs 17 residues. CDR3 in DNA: TGTGCCTGGGAGGACCCCCTGGAGCTAGCGGGACCCCCGAGCCTGTTCTTC. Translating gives CAWEDPLELAGPPSLFF.

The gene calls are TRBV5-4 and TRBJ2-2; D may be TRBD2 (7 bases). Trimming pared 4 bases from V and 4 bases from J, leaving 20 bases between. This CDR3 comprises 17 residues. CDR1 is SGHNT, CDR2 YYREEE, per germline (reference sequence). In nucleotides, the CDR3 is TGTGCCAGCAGCCCCGAGGGGGGGCGGAGAGTCACCGGGGAGCTGTTTTTT. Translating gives CASSPEGGRRVTGELFF.

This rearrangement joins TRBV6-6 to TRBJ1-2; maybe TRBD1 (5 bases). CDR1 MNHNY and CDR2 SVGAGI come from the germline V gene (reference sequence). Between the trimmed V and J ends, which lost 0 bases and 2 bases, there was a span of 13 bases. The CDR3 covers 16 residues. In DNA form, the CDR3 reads TGTGCCAGCAGTTACTCGTACGGGGAGGGGAACTATGGCTACACCTTC. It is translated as CASSYSYGEGNYGYTF.

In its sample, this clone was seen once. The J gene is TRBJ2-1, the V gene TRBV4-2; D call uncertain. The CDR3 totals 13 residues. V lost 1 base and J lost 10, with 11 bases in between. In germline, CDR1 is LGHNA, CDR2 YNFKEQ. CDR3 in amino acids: CASSQAGWYEQFF. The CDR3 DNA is TGTGCCAGCAGCCAAGCCGGGTGGTACGAGCAGTTCTTC.

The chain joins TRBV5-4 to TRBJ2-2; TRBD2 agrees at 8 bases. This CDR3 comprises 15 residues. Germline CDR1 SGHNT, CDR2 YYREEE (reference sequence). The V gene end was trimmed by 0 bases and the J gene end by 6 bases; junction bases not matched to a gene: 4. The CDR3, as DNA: TGTGCCAGCAGCTTGGAGCGGGAGATCGCCGGGGAGCTGTTTTTT. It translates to CASSLEREIAGELFF.

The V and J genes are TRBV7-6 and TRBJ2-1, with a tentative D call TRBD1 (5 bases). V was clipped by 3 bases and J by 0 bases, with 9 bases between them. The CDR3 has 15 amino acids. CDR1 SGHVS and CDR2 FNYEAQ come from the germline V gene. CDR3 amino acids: CASSFRQSSYNEQFF. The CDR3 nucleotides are TGTGCCAGCAGCTTTAGACAGAGCTCCTACAATGAGCAGTTCTTC.

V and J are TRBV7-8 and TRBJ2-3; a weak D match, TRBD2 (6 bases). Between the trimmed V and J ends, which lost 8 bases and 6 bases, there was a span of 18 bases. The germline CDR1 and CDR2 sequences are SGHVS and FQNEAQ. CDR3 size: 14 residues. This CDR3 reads CASGRRAVSDTQYF. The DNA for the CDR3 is TGTGCCAGCGGGCGGAGGGCAGTATCGGATACGCAGTATTTT.

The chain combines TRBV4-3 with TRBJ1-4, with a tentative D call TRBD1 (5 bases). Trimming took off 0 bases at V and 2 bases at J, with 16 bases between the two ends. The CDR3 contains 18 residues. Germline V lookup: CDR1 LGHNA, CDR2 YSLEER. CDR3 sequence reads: CASSQEWQGPSTNEKLFF. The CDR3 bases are TGCGCCAGCAGCCAAGAATGGCAGGGCCCCAGTACTAATGAAAAACTGTTTTTT.

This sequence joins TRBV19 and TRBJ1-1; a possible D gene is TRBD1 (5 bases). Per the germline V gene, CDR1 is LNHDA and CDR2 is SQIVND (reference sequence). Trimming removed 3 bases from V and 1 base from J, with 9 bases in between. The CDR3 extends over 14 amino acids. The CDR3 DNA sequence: TGTGCCAGTAGTATCCAGGGTTGGAACACTGAAGCTTTCTTT. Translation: CASSIQGWNTEAFF.

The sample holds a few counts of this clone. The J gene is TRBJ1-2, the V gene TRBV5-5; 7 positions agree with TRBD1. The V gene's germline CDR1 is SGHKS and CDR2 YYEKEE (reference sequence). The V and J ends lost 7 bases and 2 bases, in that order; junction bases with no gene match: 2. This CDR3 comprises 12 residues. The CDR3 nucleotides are TGTGCCAGCGCAGGGGGAAACTATGGCTACACCTTC. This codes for CASAGGNYGYTF.

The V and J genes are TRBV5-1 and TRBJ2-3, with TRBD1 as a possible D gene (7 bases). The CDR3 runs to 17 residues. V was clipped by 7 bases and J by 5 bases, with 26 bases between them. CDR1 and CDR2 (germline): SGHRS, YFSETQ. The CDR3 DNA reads TGCGCCAGCGACCCAGCCAGGCCCACGCAGGGGGGAGATACGCAGTATTTT. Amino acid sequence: CASDPARPTQGGDTQYF.

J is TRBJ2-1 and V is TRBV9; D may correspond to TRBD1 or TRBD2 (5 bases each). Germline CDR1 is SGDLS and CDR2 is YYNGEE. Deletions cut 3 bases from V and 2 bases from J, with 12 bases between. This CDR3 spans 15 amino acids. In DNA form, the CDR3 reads TGTGCCAGCAGCGCCCGGGACCGAACCTACAATGAGCAGTTCTTC. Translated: CASSARDRTYNEQFF. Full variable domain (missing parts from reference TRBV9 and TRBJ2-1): DSGVTQTPKHLITATGQRVTLRCSPRSGDLSVYWYQQSLDQGLQFLIQYYNGEERAKGNILERFSAQQFPDLHSELNLSSLELGDSALYFCASSARDRTYNEQFFGPGTRLTVL.

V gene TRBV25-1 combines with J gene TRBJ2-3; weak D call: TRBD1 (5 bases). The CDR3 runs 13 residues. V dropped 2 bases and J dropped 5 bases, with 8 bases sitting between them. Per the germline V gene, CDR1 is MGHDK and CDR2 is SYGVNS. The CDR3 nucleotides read TGTGCCAGCAGTGAACAGGGTCTAGATACGCAGTATTTT. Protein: CASSEQGLDTQYF.

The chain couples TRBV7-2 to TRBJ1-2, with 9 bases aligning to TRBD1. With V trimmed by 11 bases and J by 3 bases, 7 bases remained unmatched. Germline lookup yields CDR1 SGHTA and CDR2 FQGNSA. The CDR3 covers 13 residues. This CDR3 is CAYTGQGDYGYTF. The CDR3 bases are TGTGCCTACACGGGACAGGGCGACTATGGCTACACCTTC.